This T cell receptor (beta chain) is from a study of control samples from healthy donors and cancer patients. Trimming pared 6 bases from V and 4 bases from J, leaving 15 bases between. This CDR3 region has 14 residues. Germline V CDR1 and CDR2: MNHEY, SVGAGI. Some clones are missing from TCRdb's copy, which holds only in-frame ones; the method was immunoSEQ multiplex PCR. The table includes 70,000 to 95,000 clones, 80% to 95% detected once. This clone appeared a few times. V is TRBV6-5 and J is TRBJ1-1; no firm D call. The clonotype comes from a woman between 40 and 55 years old with lung cancer. Sequenced input: PBMCs. CDR3: CASSPLSGPTEAFF. The CDR3, as DNA: TGTGCCAGCAGCCCCCTCAGTGGACCCACTGAAGCTTTCTTT.